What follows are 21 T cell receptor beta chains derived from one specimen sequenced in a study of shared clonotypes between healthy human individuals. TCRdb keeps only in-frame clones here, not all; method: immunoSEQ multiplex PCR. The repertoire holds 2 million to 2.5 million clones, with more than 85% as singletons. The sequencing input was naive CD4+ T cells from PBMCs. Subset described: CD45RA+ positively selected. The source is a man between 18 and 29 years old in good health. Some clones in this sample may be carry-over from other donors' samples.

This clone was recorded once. CDR3 amino acids: CATKSTAGQGRRDTQYF. The CDR3 nucleotides read TGCGCCACCAAGAGTACGGCGGGGCAGGGTCGGCGAGATACGCAGTATTTT. This sequence joins TRBV5-1 and TRBJ2-3, with a weak D call TRBD2 (6 bases). The CDR3 is 17 amino acids. V was trimmed by 9 bases and J by 5 bases, leaving 28 bases between them. The germline CDR1 and CDR2 sequences are SGHRS and YFSETQ.

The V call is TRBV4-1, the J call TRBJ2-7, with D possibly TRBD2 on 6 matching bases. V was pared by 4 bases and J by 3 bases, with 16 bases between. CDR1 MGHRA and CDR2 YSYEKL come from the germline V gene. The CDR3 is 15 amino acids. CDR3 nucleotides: TGCGCCAGCAGCCGCCCGGAGCTAGCGAACTACGAGCAGTACTTC. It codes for CASSRPELANYEQYF.

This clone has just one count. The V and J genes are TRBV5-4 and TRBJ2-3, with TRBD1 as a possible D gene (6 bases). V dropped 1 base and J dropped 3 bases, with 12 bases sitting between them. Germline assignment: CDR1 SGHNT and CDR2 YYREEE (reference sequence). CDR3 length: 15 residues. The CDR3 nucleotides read TGTGCCAGCAGCTTGTACAGGGTCGGTACAGATACGCAGTATTTT. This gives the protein CASSLYRVGTDTQYF.

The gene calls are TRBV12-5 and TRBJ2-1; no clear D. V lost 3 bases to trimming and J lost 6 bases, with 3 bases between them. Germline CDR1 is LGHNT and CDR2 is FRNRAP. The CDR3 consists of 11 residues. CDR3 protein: CASGFLNEQFF. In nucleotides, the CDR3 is TGTGCTAGTGGTTTCCTCAATGAGCAGTTCTTC.

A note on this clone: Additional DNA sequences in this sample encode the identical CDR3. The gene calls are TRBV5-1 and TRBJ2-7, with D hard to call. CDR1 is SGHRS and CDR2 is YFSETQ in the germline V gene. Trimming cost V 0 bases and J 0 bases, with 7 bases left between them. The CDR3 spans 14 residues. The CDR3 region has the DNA TGCGCCAGCAGCTTGGGGCGGTCCTCCTACGAGCAGTACTTC. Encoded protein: CASSLGRSSYEQYF.

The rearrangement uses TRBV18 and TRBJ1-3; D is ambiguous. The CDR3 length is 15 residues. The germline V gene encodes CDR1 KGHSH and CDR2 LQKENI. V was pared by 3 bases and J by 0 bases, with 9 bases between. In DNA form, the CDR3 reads TGTGCCAGCTCACCGGAGCTTCACTCTGGAAACACCATATATTTT. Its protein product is CASSPELHSGNTIYF.

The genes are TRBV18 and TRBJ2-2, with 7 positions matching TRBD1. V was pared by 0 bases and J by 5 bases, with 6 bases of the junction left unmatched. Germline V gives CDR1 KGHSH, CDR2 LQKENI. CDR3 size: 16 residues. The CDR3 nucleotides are TGTGCCAGCTCACCACCAGAGGTCAGGGGGACCGGGGAGCTGTTTTTT. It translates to CASSPPEVRGTGELFF.

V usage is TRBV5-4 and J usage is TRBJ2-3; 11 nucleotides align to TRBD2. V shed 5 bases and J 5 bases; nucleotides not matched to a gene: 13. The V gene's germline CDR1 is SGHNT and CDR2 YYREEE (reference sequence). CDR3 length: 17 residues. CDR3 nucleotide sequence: TGTGCCAGCAGTCCCCCCCTTAGCGGGAGGGTGGTAGATACGCAGTATTTT. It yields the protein CASSPPLSGRVVDTQYF. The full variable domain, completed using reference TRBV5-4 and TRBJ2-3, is ETGVTQSPTHLIKTRGQQVTLRCSSQSGHNTVSWYQQALGQGPQFIFQYYREEENGRGNFPPRFSGLQFPNYSSELNVNALELDDSALYLCASSPPLSGRVVDTQYFGPGTRLTVL.

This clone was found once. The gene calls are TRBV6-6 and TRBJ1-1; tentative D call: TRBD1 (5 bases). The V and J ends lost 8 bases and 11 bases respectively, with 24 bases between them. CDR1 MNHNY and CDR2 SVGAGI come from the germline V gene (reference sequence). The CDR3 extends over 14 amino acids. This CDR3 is CASQNDLRPRGAFF. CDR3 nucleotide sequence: TGTGCCAGCCAAAATGATTTGCGGCCGCGGGGGGCTTTCTTT.

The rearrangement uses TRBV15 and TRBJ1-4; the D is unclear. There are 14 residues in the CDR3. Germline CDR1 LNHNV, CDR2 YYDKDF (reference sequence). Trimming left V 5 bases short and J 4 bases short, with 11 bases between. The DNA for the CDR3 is TGTGCCACCAGCTTGTACAGCAATAATGAAAAACTGTTTTTT. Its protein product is CATSLYSNNEKLFF.

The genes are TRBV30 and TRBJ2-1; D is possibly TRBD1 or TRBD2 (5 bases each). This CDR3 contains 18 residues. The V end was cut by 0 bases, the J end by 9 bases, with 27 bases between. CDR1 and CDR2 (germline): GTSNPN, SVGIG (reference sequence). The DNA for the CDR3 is TGTGCCTGGAGTGTAGATTCGAGGGGTTGGATTCTAGTCGGTGAGCAGTTCTTC. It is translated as CAWSVDSRGWILVGEQFF.

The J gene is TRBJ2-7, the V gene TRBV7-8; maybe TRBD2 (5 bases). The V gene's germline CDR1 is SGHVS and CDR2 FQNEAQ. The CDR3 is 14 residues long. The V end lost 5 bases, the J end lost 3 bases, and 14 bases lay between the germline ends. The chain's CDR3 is CASSLEAPYYEQYF. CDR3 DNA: TGTGCCAGCAGCCTGGAGGCCCCTTACTACGAGCAGTACTTC.

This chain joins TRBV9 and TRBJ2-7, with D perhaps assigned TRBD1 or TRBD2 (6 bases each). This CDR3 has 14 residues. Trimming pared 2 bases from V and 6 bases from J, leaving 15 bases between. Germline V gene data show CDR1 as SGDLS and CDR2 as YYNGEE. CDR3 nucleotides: TGTGCCAGCAGCGTTGGACAGACTAGGCTCGAGCAGTACTTC. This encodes CASSVGQTRLEQYF.

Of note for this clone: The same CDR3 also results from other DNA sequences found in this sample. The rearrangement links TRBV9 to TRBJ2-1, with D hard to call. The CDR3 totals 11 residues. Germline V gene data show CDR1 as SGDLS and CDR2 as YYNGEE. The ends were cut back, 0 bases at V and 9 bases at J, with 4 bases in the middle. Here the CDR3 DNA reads TGTGCCAGCAGCGTAGGAGGTGAGCAGTTCTTC. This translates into CASSVGGEQFF.

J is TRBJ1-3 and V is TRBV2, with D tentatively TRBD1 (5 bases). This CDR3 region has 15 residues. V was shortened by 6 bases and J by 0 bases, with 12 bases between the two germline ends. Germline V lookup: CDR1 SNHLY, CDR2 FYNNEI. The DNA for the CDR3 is TGTGCCAGCAGGCCAACGACAGTCTCTGGAAACACCATATATTTT. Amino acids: CASRPTTVSGNTIYF. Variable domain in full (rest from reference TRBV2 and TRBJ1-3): EPEVTQTPSHQVTQMGQEVILRCVPISNHLYFYWYRQILGQKVEFLVSFYNNEISEKSEIFDDQFSVERPDGSNFTLKIRSTKLEDSAMYFCASRPTTVSGNTIYFGEGSWLTVV.

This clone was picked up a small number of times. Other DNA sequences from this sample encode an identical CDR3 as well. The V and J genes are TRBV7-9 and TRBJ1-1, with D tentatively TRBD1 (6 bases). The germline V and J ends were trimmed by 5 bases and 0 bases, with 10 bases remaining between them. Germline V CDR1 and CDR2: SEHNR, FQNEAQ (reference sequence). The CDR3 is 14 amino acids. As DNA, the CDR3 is TGTGCCAGCAGCCCACAGGGATTGAACACTGAAGCTTTCTTT. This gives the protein CASSPQGLNTEAFF.

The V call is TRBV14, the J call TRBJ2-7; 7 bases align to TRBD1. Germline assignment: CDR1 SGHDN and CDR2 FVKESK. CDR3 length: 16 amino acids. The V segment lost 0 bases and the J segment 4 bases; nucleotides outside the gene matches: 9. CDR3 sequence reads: CASSQDPWTGFYEQYF. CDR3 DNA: TGTGCCAGCAGCCAAGATCCTTGGACAGGTTTTTACGAGCAGTACTTC.

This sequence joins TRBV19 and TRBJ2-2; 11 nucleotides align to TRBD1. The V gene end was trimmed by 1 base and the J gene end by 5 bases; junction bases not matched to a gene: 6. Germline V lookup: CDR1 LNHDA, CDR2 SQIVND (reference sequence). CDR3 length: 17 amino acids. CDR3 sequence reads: CASSIAGQGVGTGELFF. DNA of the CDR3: TGTGCCAGTAGTATAGCGGGACAGGGGGTTGGGACCGGGGAGCTGTTTTTT.

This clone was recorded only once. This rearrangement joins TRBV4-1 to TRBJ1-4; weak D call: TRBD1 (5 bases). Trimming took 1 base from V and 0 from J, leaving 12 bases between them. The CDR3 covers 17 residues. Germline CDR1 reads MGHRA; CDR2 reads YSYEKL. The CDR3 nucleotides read TGCGCCAGCAGCCAAGGAGGGCAGGGCGCAACTAATGAAAAACTGTTTTTT. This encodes CASSQGGQGATNEKLFF.

For the CDR3, the DNA is TGTGCCAGCAGCTTGGGATGGGACACCAACACCGGGGAGCTGTTTTTT. Amino acids: CASSLGWDTNTGELFF. The J gene is TRBJ2-2, the V gene TRBV5-6, with D tentatively TRBD1 (6 bases). The CDR3 is 16 amino acids. Germline V gives CDR1 SGHDT, CDR2 YYEEEE. V lost 0 bases to trimming and J lost 2 bases, with 11 bases between them.

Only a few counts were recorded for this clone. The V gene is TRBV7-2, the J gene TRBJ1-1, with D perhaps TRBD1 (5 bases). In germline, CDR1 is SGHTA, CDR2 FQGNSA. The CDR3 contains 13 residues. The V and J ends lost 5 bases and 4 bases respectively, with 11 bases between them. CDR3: CASSLQGATEAFF. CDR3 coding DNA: TGTGCCAGCAGCCTCCAGGGAGCCACTGAAGCTTTCTTT.